This is a list of T cell receptor beta chains from one sample in a study of blood T cell repertoires in COVID-19. The assay was immunoSEQ multiplex PCR, and TCRdb's table has in-frame clones only and misses some. The sample yields around 370,000 clones, almost 90% seen once. The sample comprised peripheral blood. All receptors come from a woman in her 70s with COVID-19, enrolled during active disease. Both conserved end residues are part of each CDR3. The D gene is left open where the match is weak. Size tells how often a clone was seen (once, few, many) or the class of an expanded clone, and some rows leave it out.

CDR3aa: CASSSPIAGSPYNEQFF; CDR3nt: TGTGCCAGCAGCTCCCCTATAGCGGGGTCCCCCTACAATGAGCAGTTCTTC; j_gene: TRBJ2-1; v_gene: TRBV7-2; d_gene: TRBD2; abundance: -
CDR3aa: CASSLGQGPSYGYTF; CDR3nt: TGTGCCAGCAGCTTAGGACAGGGGCCTTCCTATGGCTACACCTTC; j_gene: TRBJ1-2; v_gene: TRBV7-6; d_gene: TRBD1; abundance: -
CDR3aa: CATSDPPAGELFF; CDR3nt: TGTGCCACCAGTGATCCCCCGGCCGGGGAGCTGTTTTTT; j_gene: TRBJ2-2; v_gene: TRBV24-1; d_gene: -; abundance: -
CDR3aa: CASRGTGAGNQPQHF; CDR3nt: TGTGCCAGTAGGGGGACAGGGGCAGGGAATCAGCCCCAGCATTTT; j_gene: TRBJ1-5; v_gene: TRBV19; d_gene: TRBD1; abundance: -
CDR3aa: CASNRDSSPQAFF; CDR3nt: TGTGCCAGCAACCGAGACAGCTCCCCTCAAGCTTTCTTT; j_gene: TRBJ1-1; v_gene: TRBV9; d_gene: -; abundance: -
CDR3aa: CATSDQGAHQPQHF; CDR3nt: TGTGCCACCAGTGATCAGGGGGCGCATCAGCCCCAGCATTTT; j_gene: TRBJ1-5; v_gene: TRBV24-1; d_gene: TRBD1; abundance: -
CDR3aa: CASSSDRAGEQYF; CDR3nt: TGTGCCAGCAGCTCTGACAGGGCCGGCGAGCAGTACTTC; j_gene: TRBJ2-7; v_gene: TRBV5-4; d_gene: TRBD1; abundance: -
CDR3aa: CASSPPGAYEQYF; CDR3nt: TGTGCCAGCTCACCACCAGGGGCCTACGAGCAGTACTTC; j_gene: TRBJ2-7; v_gene: TRBV18; d_gene: -; abundance: few
CDR3aa: CASSFRGLNEKLFF; CDR3nt: TGCGCCAGCAGCTTCAGGGGGCTTAATGAAAAACTGTTTTTT; j_gene: TRBJ1-4; v_gene: TRBV5-1; d_gene: TRBD1; abundance: -
CDR3aa: CASTTTGYGNTIYF; CDR3nt: TGTGCCAGCACCACGACAGGCTACGGAAACACCATATATTTT; j_gene: TRBJ1-3; v_gene: TRBV2; d_gene: -; abundance: -
CDR3aa: CASSIDRGIRSPLHF; CDR3nt: TGCGCCAGCAGCATAGACAGGGGGATACGGTCACCCCTCCACTTT; j_gene: TRBJ1-6; v_gene: TRBV5-1; d_gene: TRBD1; abundance: -
CDR3aa: CATSSGTGGFYEQYF; CDR3nt: TGTGCCACCAGCTCCGGGACAGGGGGATTCTACGAGCAGTACTTC; j_gene: TRBJ2-7; v_gene: TRBV24-1; d_gene: TRBD1; abundance: -
CDR3aa: CASATGLNRETQYF; CDR3nt: TGCGCCAGCGCGACGGGACTCAACCGGGAGACCCAGTACTTC; j_gene: TRBJ2-5; v_gene: TRBV5-1; d_gene: -; abundance: -
CDR3aa: CASSYFRDTQYF; CDR3nt: TGTGCCAGCAGTTATTTCCGAGATACGCAGTATTTT; j_gene: TRBJ2-3; v_gene: TRBV6-2/TRBV6-3; d_gene: -; abundance: -
CDR3aa: CASSPREGESTEAFF; CDR3nt: TGTGCCAGCTCACCCCGGGAGGGAGAAAGCACTGAAGCTTTCTTT; j_gene: TRBJ1-1; v_gene: TRBV18; d_gene: -; abundance: -
CDR3aa: CASKATVLNEQYF; CDR3nt: TGTGCCAGCAAGGCAACAGTATTAAACGAGCAGTACTTC; j_gene: TRBJ2-7; v_gene: TRBV2; d_gene: -; abundance: -
CDR3aa: CASSGRFGANYGYTF; CDR3nt: TGTGCCAGCAGCGGGAGATTCGGAGCTAACTATGGCTACACCTTC; j_gene: TRBJ1-2; v_gene: TRBV9; d_gene: -; abundance: -
CDR3aa: CASSQEGASQETQYF; CDR3nt: TGCGCCAGCAGCCAAGAAGGGGCCTCACAAGAGACCCAGTACTTC; j_gene: TRBJ2-5; v_gene: TRBV4-1; d_gene: -; abundance: -
CDR3aa: CASSLGQFSETQYF; CDR3nt: TGTGCCAGCAGCTTGGGGCAGTTTTCAGAGACCCAGTACTTC; j_gene: TRBJ2-5; v_gene: TRBV5-6; d_gene: -; abundance: -
CDR3aa: CASSQARTSGVKEQYF; CDR3nt: TGCGCCAGCAGCCAAGCTAGGACTAGCGGGGTGAAAGAGCAGTACTTC; j_gene: TRBJ2-7; v_gene: TRBV4-1; d_gene: TRBD2; abundance: -
CDR3aa: CASSLVQGYEQYF; CDR3nt: TGTGCCAGCAGCTTAGTACAGGGTTACGAGCAGTACTTC; j_gene: TRBJ2-7; v_gene: TRBV11-3; d_gene: -; abundance: -
CDR3aa: CATSDSLTVFQETQYF; CDR3nt: TGTGCCACCAGTGATTCCCTGACAGTGTTCCAAGAGACCCAGTACTTC; j_gene: TRBJ2-5; v_gene: TRBV24-1; d_gene: -; abundance: -
CDR3aa: CASSSTGADTGELFF; CDR3nt: TGTGCCAGCTCATCGACAGGGGCGGACACCGGGGAGCTGTTTTTT; j_gene: TRBJ2-2; v_gene: TRBV18; d_gene: TRBD1; abundance: -
CDR3aa: CASSFRGNTIYF; CDR3nt: TGTGCCAGTAGTTTTCGGGGGAACACCATATATTTT; j_gene: TRBJ1-3; v_gene: TRBV19; d_gene: -; abundance: -
CDR3aa: CASDPGQDPFRSYNSPLHF; CDR3nt: TGTGCCAGTGACCCGGGACAGGACCCCTTCCGCTCCTATAATTCACCCCTCCACTTT; j_gene: TRBJ1-6; v_gene: TRBV19; d_gene: TRBD1; abundance: -
CDR3aa: CASSPGTGTYEQYF; CDR3nt: TGCGCCAGCAGCCCCGGGACAGGGACCTACGAGCAGTACTTC; j_gene: TRBJ2-7; v_gene: TRBV4-1; d_gene: TRBD1; abundance: -
CDR3aa: CASSLDFRGRTEAFF; CDR3nt: TGTGCCAGCAGCTTGGATTTTCGGGGTCGCACTGAAGCTTTCTTT; j_gene: TRBJ1-1; v_gene: TRBV5-6; d_gene: -; abundance: -
CDR3aa: CASVEGAGTEAFF; CDR3nt: TGCGCCAGCGTGGAGGGGGCGGGAACTGAAGCTTTCTTT; j_gene: TRBJ1-1; v_gene: TRBV5-1; d_gene: TRBD1; abundance: -
CDR3aa: CASTLTGPPGDTEAFF; CDR3nt: TGTGCCAGTACCCTGACAGGGCCGCCGGGGGACACTGAAGCTTTCTTT; j_gene: TRBJ1-1; v_gene: TRBV19; d_gene: TRBD1; abundance: -
CDR3aa: CATEGAGDRKTQYF; CDR3nt: TGTGCCACCGAAGGGGCGGGGGATAGGAAGACCCAGTACTTC; j_gene: TRBJ2-5; v_gene: TRBV24-1; d_gene: TRBD2; abundance: -
CDR3aa: CASSLAPSGGYTF; CDR3nt: TGTGCCAGCAGCTTAGCCCCATCGGGAGGCTACACCTTC; j_gene: TRBJ1-2; v_gene: TRBV7-6; d_gene: -; abundance: -
CDR3aa: CASSYLAYLNYGYTF; CDR3nt: TGTGCCAGCAGTTACTTGGCATACCTCAACTATGGCTACACCTTC; j_gene: TRBJ1-2; v_gene: TRBV6-2/TRBV6-3; d_gene: -; abundance: -
CDR3aa: CASSSNRESPQETQYF; CDR3nt: TGTGCCAGCAGCTCGAACAGGGAGAGTCCCCAAGAGACCCAGTACTTC; j_gene: TRBJ2-5; v_gene: TRBV7-6; d_gene: -; abundance: -
CDR3aa: CASSIGTENSYTF; CDR3nt: TGTGCCAGCAGCATTGGGACAGAAAATAGCTACACCTTC; j_gene: TRBJ1-2; v_gene: TRBV11-2; d_gene: TRBD1; abundance: -
CDR3aa: CASSPPISYNSPLHF; CDR3nt: TGTGCCAGCTCACCACCTATCTCCTATAATTCACCCCTCCACTTT; j_gene: TRBJ1-6; v_gene: TRBV18; d_gene: -; abundance: -
CDR3aa: CSVEEEGFYGYTF; CDR3nt: TGCAGCGTTGAAGAAGAGGGCTTCTATGGCTACACCTTC; j_gene: TRBJ1-2; v_gene: TRBV29-1; d_gene: -; abundance: few
CDR3aa: CASSALLGGAGYGYTF; CDR3nt: TGTGCCAGCAGCGCCCTCCTCGGGGGGGCCGGCTATGGCTACACCTTC; j_gene: TRBJ1-2; v_gene: TRBV9; d_gene: -; abundance: -
CDR3aa: CASRSGGALYNEQFF; CDR3nt: TGTGCCAGCCGGAGCGGGGGGGCCTTATACAATGAGCAGTTCTTC; j_gene: TRBJ2-1; v_gene: TRBV7-8; d_gene: TRBD2; abundance: -
CDR3aa: CASSLGRAKGNTIYF; CDR3nt: TGTGCCAGCAGCTTAGGGAGGGCAAAAGGAAACACCATATATTTT; j_gene: TRBJ1-3; v_gene: TRBV11-2; d_gene: -; abundance: -
CDR3aa: CASSTTQGAIQPQHF; CDR3nt: TGTGCCAGCAGTACGACTCAGGGGGCTATTCAGCCCCAGCATTTT; j_gene: TRBJ1-5; v_gene: TRBV27; d_gene: TRBD1; abundance: -